Given below is one T cell receptor (beta chain) in context. Antigen specificity is unknown. Amplification of TCR alpha and beta CDR3 regions from RNA used iRepertoire nested multiplex PCR. TCRdb itself ran the multiplex PCR reads through MiXCR, one entry per CDR3 protein. The sample has some 150,000 distinct CDR3 sequences; 35% to 50% are singletons. The CDR3 is 13 amino acids. Germline V gene lookup returns CDR1 MNHEY and CDR2 SMNVEV (reference sequence). V lost 6 bases and J lost 6, with 14 bases in between. The data originate from a study of glioma-infiltrating T cells. Overall study results and limits: Very few CDR3 sequences were shared between tissue and blood. Gliomas, especially low-grade, showed above-expected tissue-blood divergence; non-neoplastic patients showed below.

V usage is TRBV27 and J usage is TRBJ1-2; D is unresolved. The sample consisted of glioma tissue, nonneoplastic brain tissue, or PBMCs (not recorded which). The receptor's source is a human donor with low-grade glioma or glioblastoma, undergoing nonglioma brain surgery, or in good health (not recorded which). In DNA, the CDR3 is TGTGCCAGCAGCTCACACCTGCACCATGGCTACACCTTC. It encodes CASSSHLHHGYTF.